What follows are 19 T cell receptor beta chains derived from one specimen sequenced in a study of identical twins. TCRdb recomputed calls from the 5' RACE reads with MiXCR, one row per CDR3 protein. The sample consists of 600,000 to 850,000 distinct CDR3 sequences, 15% to 20% of them appearing once. A further study also used this sample, focusing on T cells expressing NK-cell markers.

Material for sequencing was PBMCs. The source is a woman aged 18-30 years in good health.

The chain has TRBV7-6 and TRBJ2-2, with 9 nucleotides matching TRBD2. Germline CDR1 reads SGHVS; CDR2 reads FNYEAQ. V gave up 5 bases and J gave up 5 bases; unmatched junction bases: 9. The CDR3 is 16 amino acids. CDR3 protein: CASSQSVAGDTGELFF. CDR3 in DNA: TGTGCCAGCAGCCAGTCGGTAGCGGGGGATACCGGGGAGCTGTTTTTT.

This clonotype was recorded at least ten times. The chain couples TRBV12-3 or TRBV12-4 to TRBJ1-6, with D maybe TRBD1 (6 bases). Trimming took 6 bases from V and 0 from J, leaving 12 bases between them. The CDR3 consists of 16 residues. CDR3 region: CASRRDRSSYNSPLHF. The CDR3 nucleotides read TGTGCCAGCAGACGAGACAGGAGCTCCTATAATTCACCCCTCCACTTT.

This clonotype has a handful of counts. This chain connects TRBV3-1 to TRBJ1-2; D is perhaps TRBD1 (6 bases). There are 16 residues in the CDR3. The ends were cut back, 2 bases at V and 3 bases at J, with 16 bases in the middle. Looked up from germline, CDR1 is LGHDT and CDR2 is YNNKEL (reference sequence). The CDR3 reads CASSQSRGSAYYGYTF. The CDR3 DNA reads as TGTGCCAGCAGCCAATCCAGGGGATCAGCCTACTATGGCTACACCTTC.

The V and J genes are TRBV7-8 and TRBJ2-1; D not certain. The CDR3 spans 12 residues. Trimming took off 0 bases at V and 10 bases at J, with 7 bases between the two ends. Germline lookup yields CDR1 SGHVS and CDR2 FQNEAQ. The CDR3: CASSLARLEQFF. CDR3 bases: TGTGCCAGCAGCTTAGCCCGGCTAGAGCAGTTCTTC.

V gene TRBV9 combines with J gene TRBJ2-7, with a weak D call TRBD1 (5 bases). This CDR3 has 13 amino acids. The ends were cut back, 3 bases at V and 7 bases at J, with 14 bases in the middle. Germline V CDR1 and CDR2: SGDLS, YYNGEE. For the CDR3, the DNA is TGTGCCAGCAGCGGTGGGGATTCAGGGGAGCAGTACTTC. This translates into CASSGGDSGEQYF.

The chain has TRBV12-3 or TRBV12-4 and TRBJ1-5; no reliable D call. The V end was cut by 7 bases, the J end by 2 bases, with 12 bases between. The CDR3 runs to 14 residues. The CDR3 DNA sequence: TGTGCCAGCACCCTAACTGGGGGCAATCAGCCCCAGCATTTT. Protein: CASTLTGGNQPQHF.

The gene calls are TRBV29-1 and TRBJ1-2; tentative D call: TRBD1 (5 bases). CDR1 is SQVTM and CDR2 is ANQGSEA in the germline V gene. V gave up 3 bases and J gave up 8 bases, with 10 bases separating them. The CDR3 runs 11 residues. CDR3 in amino acids: CSVDQGYGYTF. The CDR3 bases are TGCAGCGTTGACCAGGGTTACGGCTACACCTTC.

V usage is TRBV7-3 and J usage is TRBJ1-1; the D gene is possibly TRBD1 (5 bases). V lost 6 bases, J lost 1 base, and 12 bases lay in between. CDR1 is SGHTA and CDR2 is FQGTGA in the germline V gene. This CDR3 spans 14 amino acids. The CDR3 protein is CASSSGVGNTEAFF. DNA for the CDR3: TGTGCCAGCAGTTCGGGGGTAGGGAACACTGAAGCTTTCTTT.

This clonotype was seen a few times. CDR3 bases: TGTGCCAGCAGCTTGACAGGGGGGATGAACACTGAAGCTTTCTTT. It yields the protein CASSLTGGMNTEAFF. The J gene is TRBJ1-1, the V gene TRBV7-9; 9 nucleotides line up with TRBD1. Trimming took 3 bases from V and 0 from J; bases not matched to a gene: 2. Looked up from germline, CDR1 is SEHNR and CDR2 is FQNEAQ (reference sequence). The CDR3 is 15 residues long.

This clonotype has only a few counts. V gene TRBV5-1 combines with J gene TRBJ1-2; D possibly corresponds to TRBD1 (5 bases). The length of the CDR3 is 14 residues. V was trimmed by 0 bases and J by 4 bases, leaving 10 bases between them. The V gene's germline CDR1 is SGHRS and CDR2 YFSETQ. The DNA for the CDR3 is TGCGCCAGCAGCTTGGATGGGGGAGGCTATGGCTACACCTTC. Translation: CASSLDGGGYGYTF.

This clonotype was seen a handful of times. This rearrangement joins TRBV20-1 to TRBJ1-1; D gene unclear. CDR1 DFQATT and CDR2 SNEGSKA come from the germline V gene (reference sequence). The CDR3 is 11 amino acids. The ends were cut back, 3 bases at V and 2 bases at J, with 4 bases in the middle. The CDR3 nucleotides read TGCAGTGCTAGCCTAAACACTGAAGCTTTCTTT. It encodes CSASLNTEAFF.

V is TRBV27 and J is TRBJ2-2, with D hard to call. CDR1 and CDR2 from the germline V gene are MNHEY and SMNVEV (reference sequence). The ends were cut back, 6 bases at V and 1 base at J, with 9 bases in the middle. This CDR3 is 14 amino acids long. The CDR3 loop is CASRKARNTGELFF. As DNA, the CDR3 is TGTGCCAGCAGAAAGGCGAGGAACACCGGGGAGCTGTTTTTT.

This sequence joins TRBV7-2 and TRBJ2-1; D may be TRBD1 or TRBD2 (5 bases each). The V end lost 5 bases, the J end lost 7 bases, and 21 bases lay between the germline ends. The CDR3 length is 16 residues. Germline CDR1 and CDR2: SGHTA and FQGNSA. The CDR3 region is CASSPARDGSWNEQFF. The CDR3 DNA follows: TGTGCCAGCAGCCCAGCCCGGGACGGATCGTGGAATGAGCAGTTCTTC.

V usage is TRBV20-1 and J usage is TRBJ2-5; perhaps TRBD1 as D (5 bases). The V gene's germline CDR1 is DFQATT and CDR2 SNEGSKA (reference sequence). The CDR3 covers 14 residues. V lost 6 bases and J 1 base, leaving 15 bases between the germline ends. This CDR3 reads CSARRQSAQETQYF. As DNA, the CDR3 is TGCAGTGCACGGAGACAGTCGGCCCAAGAGACCCAGTACTTC.

J is TRBJ2-7 and V is TRBV12-3 or TRBV12-4; 7 nucleotides line up with TRBD1. This CDR3 contains 14 residues. V lost 7 bases and J lost 5; bases outside the gene matches: 11. The CDR3: CASNPDRSYDEQYF. CDR3 bases: TGTGCCAGCAATCCGGACAGGTCTTACGACGAGCAGTACTTC.

The chain recombines TRBV3-1 with TRBJ1-4, with D possibly being TRBD1 (6 bases). Germline values: CDR1 LGHDT, CDR2 YNNKEL (reference sequence). CDR3 size: 12 residues. V was clipped by 6 bases and J by 10 bases, with 12 bases between them. CDR3 sequence: CASRGEGGKLFF. As DNA, the CDR3 is TGTGCCAGCAGGGGCGAAGGGGGAAAACTGTTTTTT.

In regard to this clonotype: A read error may produce the germline difference seen at one junction end. The V and J genes are TRBV6-8 and TRBJ1-3; D not certain. The CDR3 is made up of 10 amino acids. CDR1 is MNHGY, CDR2 SAAAGT, per germline. The CDR3 DNA reads as TGTGCCAGCAGTTACTCGGTACTCTCTTTT. Translated, it gives CASSYSVLSF.

This clonotype showed up just a few times. The rearrangement uses TRBV3-1 and TRBJ1-1; 7 nucleotides align to TRBD1. The V gene's germline CDR1 is LGHDT and CDR2 YNNKEL (reference sequence). J gave up 3 bases and V 1 base, and 2 bases lay outside the gene matches. The CDR3 is 14 residues long. The CDR3 loop is CASSQAGTDTEAFF. The DNA for the CDR3 is TGTGCCAGCAGCCAAGCCGGGACAGACACTGAAGCTTTCTTT.

This chain joins TRBV12-3 or TRBV12-4 and TRBJ2-5, with D tentatively TRBD2 (6 bases). The ends were cut back, 6 bases at V and 7 bases at J, with 12 bases in the middle. The CDR3 contains 12 residues. CDR3 nucleotide sequence: TGTGCCAGCAGCCGGGACTCCCCGACCCAGTACTTC. Its translation: CASSRDSPTQYF.